The entry below describes one T cell receptor (beta chain). Antigen specificity is unknown. This sample is part of a study of STAT3 mutations in large granular lymphocyte leukemia. Whole-study findings and limits: After therapy, about 35% of the 18 patients switched clonotypes, all new clones STAT3 wild type. At least one immunodominant TCR beta clonotype appeared in every T-cell large granular lymphocyte leukemia patient.

CDR1 and CDR2 from the germline V gene are SGHTA and FQGTGA. The CDR3 consists of 13 residues. V was shortened by 5 bases and J by 6 bases, with 13 bases between the two germline ends. Here immunoSEQ multiplex PCR was the method, and the copy in TCRdb shows in-frame clones only, minus some. The sample contains fewer than 20,000 clones, 84% of which appear only once. The chain combines TRBV7-3 with TRBJ1-1; D not resolved. Specimen: peripheral blood mononuclear cells. This TCR was recovered from a man in his fifties or sixties with T-cell large granular lymphocyte leukemia. Some clones in this sample may be carry-over from other donors' samples. The DNA for the CDR3 is TGTGCCAGCAGCCATAACACTGGGGCTGAAGCTTTCTTT. Translated, it gives CASSHNTGAEAFF.